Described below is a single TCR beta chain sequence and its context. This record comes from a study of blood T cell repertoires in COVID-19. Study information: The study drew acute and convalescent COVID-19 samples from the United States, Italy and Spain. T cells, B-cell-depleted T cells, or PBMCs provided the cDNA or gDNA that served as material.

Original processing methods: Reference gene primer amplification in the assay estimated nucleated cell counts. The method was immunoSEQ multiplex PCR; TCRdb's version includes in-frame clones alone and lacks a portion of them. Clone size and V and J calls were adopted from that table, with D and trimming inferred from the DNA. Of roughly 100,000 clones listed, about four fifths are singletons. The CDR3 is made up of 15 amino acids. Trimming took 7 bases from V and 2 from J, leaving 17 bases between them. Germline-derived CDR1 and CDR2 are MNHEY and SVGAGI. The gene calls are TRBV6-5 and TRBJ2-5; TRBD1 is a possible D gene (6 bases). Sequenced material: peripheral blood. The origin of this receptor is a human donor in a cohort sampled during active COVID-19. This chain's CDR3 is CASTGGQNRQETQYF. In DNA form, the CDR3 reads TGTGCCAGCACCGGAGGACAGAACCGACAAGAGACCCAGTACTTC.